Each of the 30 T cell receptor beta chains below was sequenced from the same sample in a study of CD8+CD57+ T cells in acquired aplastic anemia. CDR3 and TCR beta VDJ profiling relied on a genomic DNA template. TCRdb reanalysed the reads using MiXCR and keeps one entry per CDR3 protein. The sample contains about 140,000 distinct CDR3 sequences, approximately 41% of which appear only once. Sequencing was performed on sorted CD4+, CD8+, or CD8+CD57+ T cells (not recorded which) from PBMCs. These TCRs come from a human donor in good health, serving as a control.

This clonotype was counted at least ten times. The CDR3 nucleotides read TGCAGTGCTACCGGACGTCACAATGAGCAGTTCTTC. This encodes CSATGRHNEQFF. This chain joins TRBV20-1 and TRBJ2-1; D is undetermined. CDR3 length: 12 amino acids. V lost 4 bases and J 5 bases, leaving 9 bases between the germline ends. The germline V gene encodes CDR1 DFQATT and CDR2 SNEGSKA (reference sequence).

The table lists this clonotype with many counts. V is TRBV4-1 and J is TRBJ2-7; 8 nucleotides match TRBD1. The CDR3 length is 15 residues. CDR1 and CDR2 (germline): MGHRA, YSYEKL. The J segment lost 2 bases and the V segment lost 1 base, leaving 4 bases of the junction unmatched. The CDR3 region is CASSQAGTGTYEQYF. The CDR3 coding sequence is TGCGCCAGCAGCCAAGCCGGGACAGGTACCTACGAGCAGTACTTC.

DNA of the CDR3: TGTGCCAGTAGTATATTAGAGGGGTACCGGTTCTTC. The encoded protein is CASSILEGYRFF. The chain employs TRBV19 and TRBJ2-1; D might be TRBD1 or TRBD2, each matching 5 bases. Trimming took 2 bases from V and 15 from J, leaving 14 bases between them. This CDR3 has 12 amino acids. Looked up from germline, CDR1 is LNHDA and CDR2 is SQIVND (reference sequence).

The chain carries TRBV5-1 and TRBJ1-1; 8 positions match TRBD1. Germline V gene sequence: CDR1 SGHRS, CDR2 YFSETQ. J was trimmed by 1 base and V by 7 bases; bases with no gene match: 6. There are 14 residues in the CDR3. CDR3 nucleotides: TGCGCCAGCGTTATTGGGACAGGGAACACTGAAGCTTTCTTT. This sequence encodes CASVIGTGNTEAFF.

With regard to this clonotype: This may stem from a read error, because a much larger clone lies one nucleotide away. The rearrangement links TRBV3-1 to TRBJ2-6, with D possibly matching TRBD1 (5 bases). CDR3 length: 17 residues. CDR1 is LGHDT and CDR2 is YNNKEL in the germline V gene (reference sequence). The CDR3 protein is CASTQGQLRSGANVPTF. In DNA, the CDR3 is TGTGCCAGCACCCAGGGCCAACTCCGCTCTGGGGCCAACGTCCCGACTTTC.

The sample holds many counts of this clonotype. The chain links TRBV5-1 to TRBJ2-3; possibly TRBD1 for D (6 bases). The CDR3 loop spans 15 amino acids. Germline assignment: CDR1 SGHRS and CDR2 YFSETQ. V lost 0 bases and J 4 bases, leaving 12 bases between the germline ends. CDR3 in amino acids: CASSLAQGLADTQYF. The CDR3 region has the DNA TGCGCCAGCAGCTTGGCGCAGGGGTTAGCAGATACGCAGTATTTT.

Points on this clonotype: Because the CDR3 is missing its conserved closing phenylalanine or tryptophan, this is likely a read error. The J gene is TRBJ2-7, the V gene TRBV7-9, with a weak D call TRBD2 (6 bases). V lost 4 bases and J lost 2, with 12 bases in between. CDR1 and CDR2 (germline): SEHNR, FQNEAQ (reference sequence). This CDR3 is 14 amino acids long. This CDR3 is CASSSRLDPYEQYS. The CDR3 DNA is TGTGCCAGCAGCTCGCGACTAGACCCCTACGAGCAGTACTCC.

The sample holds many counts of this clonotype. This chain links TRBV7-2 with TRBJ1-2; 8 positions agree with TRBD1. Per the germline V gene, CDR1 is SGHTA and CDR2 is FQGNSA. The CDR3 length is 13 residues. Trimming at V came to 5 bases and at J to 4 bases, leaving 3 bases not matched to a gene. DNA of the CDR3: TGTGCCAGCAGCCGTGGACAGGGCTATGGCTACACCTTC. Its protein product is CASSRGQGYGYTF.

This clonotype showed up many times. V usage is TRBV30 and J usage is TRBJ2-1; D is perhaps TRBD1 (6 bases). Germline loops: CDR1 GTSNPN, CDR2 SVGIG (reference sequence). The V end was cut by 3 bases, the J end by 6 bases, with 9 bases between. The CDR3 consists of 12 residues. DNA for the CDR3: TGTGCCTGGAGGGGGGACACCAATGAGCAGTTCTTC. Translated, it gives CAWRGDTNEQFF.

This clonotype was recorded at least ten times. The V call is TRBV9, the J call TRBJ2-1; D perhaps matches TRBD2 (6 bases). V dropped 5 bases and J dropped 6 bases, with 15 bases sitting between them. This CDR3 has 14 residues. Germline V lookup: CDR1 SGDLS, CDR2 YYNGEE. CDR3 region: CASRKELASNEQFF. The CDR3 bases are TGTGCCAGCAGGAAAGAACTAGCCTCCAATGAGCAGTTCTTC.

The rearrangement uses TRBV10-2 and TRBJ2-7, with D possibly being TRBD1 (6 bases). The CDR3 length is 12 residues. Trimming stripped 4 bases from V and 6 bases from J, with 10 bases between. Per germline, CDR1 WSHSY and CDR2 SAAADI. CDR3 nucleotides: TGCGCCAGCAGTGCCCAGGGGTGCGAGCAGTACTTC. Amino acid sequence: CASSAQGCEQYF.

This clonotype was counted ten times or more. This chain connects TRBV7-9 to TRBJ2-7, with D possibly TRBD2 on 6 matching bases. The CDR3 runs 13 residues. Germline V CDR1 and CDR2: SEHNR, FQNEAQ (reference sequence). Trimming left V 0 bases short and J 3 bases short, with 6 bases between. The CDR3 protein is CASSLARGYEQYF. DNA of the CDR3: TGTGCCAGCAGCTTAGCGCGGGGCTACGAGCAGTACTTC.

This clonotype came up many times. The V gene is TRBV19, the J gene TRBJ1-2; weak D call: TRBD1 (5 bases). Germline loops: CDR1 LNHDA, CDR2 SQIVND (reference sequence). The CDR3 is 15 residues long. The V end lost 3 bases, the J end lost 4 bases, and 15 bases lay between the germline ends. The CDR3, as DNA: TGTGCCAGTAGTATCCAGGGTCTGGTACTCTATGGCTACACCTTC. Protein sequence: CASSIQGLVLYGYTF.

This clonotype was seen a few times. The V call is TRBV15, the J call TRBJ2-5, with a weak D call TRBD1 (5 bases). Trimming removed 0 bases at V and 4 bases at J, with 12 bases between. The CDR3 loop spans 15 amino acids. Per the germline V gene, CDR1 is LNHNV and CDR2 is YYDKDF (reference sequence). The CDR3 DNA sequence: TGTGCCACCAGCAGAGATCGGGCAGGGTCAGAGACCCAGTACTTC. It is translated as CATSRDRAGSETQYF.

This clonotype was seen repeatedly, ten times or more. This chain links TRBV6-5 with TRBJ1-4; D remains ambiguous. Germline values: CDR1 MNHEY, CDR2 SVGAGI. CDR3 length: 14 amino acids. V lost 3 bases, J lost 4 bases, and 9 bases lay in between. CDR3: CASSYLVGNEKLFF. CDR3 bases: TGTGCCAGCAGTTATCTGGTCGGTAATGAAAAACTGTTTTTT.

The DNA for the CDR3 is TGCGCCAGCAGTGAGCTCAACCCGGGGGGCGAAGCTTTCTTT. It translates to CASSELNPGGEAFF. The chain links TRBV10-2 to TRBJ1-1; possibly TRBD1 for D (6 bases). V gave up 2 bases and J gave up 8 bases, with 15 bases separating them. This CDR3 spans 14 amino acids. Per the germline V gene, CDR1 is WSHSY and CDR2 is SAAADI.

This clonotype has ten or more counts. The genes are TRBV12-3 or TRBV12-4 and TRBJ1-1; weak D call: TRBD1 (6 bases). V lost 6 bases and J 8 bases, leaving 10 bases between the germline ends. This CDR3 has 11 residues. The chain's CDR3 is CASRTTGEAFF. The CDR3 nucleotides are TGTGCCAGCAGGACCACAGGGGAAGCTTTCTTT.

In the case of this clonotype: It may be a read error: a sequence one base away is much more abundant. The chain couples TRBV5-1 to TRBJ1-1; possibly TRBD1 for D (6 bases). The V gene lost 4 bases and the J gene lost 2 bases, with 15 bases spanning the gap. Germline lookup yields CDR1 SGHRS and CDR2 YFSETQ. The CDR3 consists of 15 residues. The CDR3 protein is CASSTTLTGNTEAFF. The CDR3 region has the DNA TGCGCCAGCAGCACGACATTGACAGGAAACACTGAAGCTTTCTTT.

Points on this clonotype: One junction end does not reproduce the germline sequence, and a read error may be involved. V gene TRBV2 combines with J gene TRBJ2-7, with 8 nucleotides matching TRBD1. Germline values: CDR1 SNHLY, CDR2 FYNNEI. This CDR3 contains 14 residues. The CDR3 reads CAGSRDRPSYEQYF. For the CDR3, the DNA is TGTGCCGGCTCCCGGGACAGGCCCTCCTATGAGCAGTACTTC.

This clonotype was counted a few times. The chain joins TRBV2 to TRBJ1-2, with 11 bases aligning to TRBD1. The J segment lost 7 bases and the V segment lost 6 bases, leaving 10 bases of the junction unmatched. CDR1 and CDR2 (germline): SNHLY, FYNNEI. This CDR3 region has 15 residues. The DNA of the CDR3 is TGTGCCAGCAGCCGCACCGGACAGGGGGCCACTGGCTACACCTTC. Residues: CASSRTGQGATGYTF.

Many counts were recorded for this clonotype. The CDR3 protein is CATSAGGNYGYTF. As DNA, the CDR3 is TGTGCCACCAGTGCAGGGGGCAACTATGGCTACACCTTC. The chain joins TRBV24-1 to TRBJ1-2; 8 bases agree with TRBD1. The V gene's germline CDR1 is KGHDR and CDR2 SFDVKD. The CDR3 has 13 amino acids. Germline trimming cut 5 bases from V and 2 bases from J; bases unmatched to any gene: 0.

The chain has TRBV9 and TRBJ2-5, with D perhaps TRBD2 (6 bases). Per germline, CDR1 SGDLS and CDR2 YYNGEE. V was trimmed by 4 bases and J by 4 bases, leaving 14 bases between them. This CDR3 is 14 amino acids long. The CDR3 bases are TGTGCCAGCAGCCCCGGGACTGCTGGAGAGACCCAGTACTTC. Translation: CASSPGTAGETQYF.

The chain has TRBV20-1 and TRBJ1-2; TRBD1 agrees at 12 bases. CDR1 DFQATT and CDR2 SNEGSKA come from the germline V gene (reference sequence). CDR3 length: 12 amino acids. J gave up 6 bases and V 5 bases, and 1 base lay outside the gene matches. The DNA for the CDR3 is TGCAGTGCTCGGGACAGGGGGCATGGCTACACCTTC. Amino acid sequence: CSARDRGHGYTF.

This clonotype was recorded many times. V is TRBV29-1 and J is TRBJ2-2, with unresolved D. The CDR3 contains 12 residues. Germline V gives CDR1 SQVTM, CDR2 ANQGSEA. The V end was cut by 3 bases, the J end by 1 base, with 3 bases between. The DNA of the CDR3 is TGCAGCGTTGAGTGGAACACCGGGGAGCTGTTTTTT. It encodes CSVEWNTGELFF.

The chain links TRBV6-6 to TRBJ2-5, with a tentative D call TRBD2 (6 bases). The CDR3 contains 15 residues. V gave up 0 bases and J gave up 4 bases, with 12 bases separating them. Germline lookup yields CDR1 MNHNY and CDR2 SVGAGI (reference sequence). CDR3 DNA: TGTGCCAGCAGTTACTCAGGAGCGGGCCCAGAGACCCAGTACTTC. This gives the protein CASSYSGAGPETQYF.

In its sample, this clonotype was seen many times. The rearrangement uses TRBV19 and TRBJ2-5; TRBD1 agrees at 9 bases. V shed 8 bases and J 2 bases; nucleotides not matched to a gene: 3. Germline assignment: CDR1 LNHDA and CDR2 SQIVND (reference sequence). The CDR3 has 13 residues. The CDR3 region has the DNA TGTGCCAGTGCGACAGGGGGACAAGAGACCCAGTACTTC. Residues: CASATGGQETQYF.

Ten or more counts support this clonotype. This chain links TRBV19 with TRBJ1-1, with D perhaps matching TRBD1 (5 bases). Germline V gives CDR1 LNHDA, CDR2 SQIVND (reference sequence). The CDR3 extends over 15 amino acids. V gave up 1 base and J gave up 6 bases, with 15 bases separating them. CDR3 sequence reads: CASSIGMLVGAEAFF. The CDR3 coding sequence is TGTGCCAGTAGTATAGGGATGTTAGTGGGGGCTGAAGCTTTCTTT.

The chain combines TRBV10-3 with TRBJ1-2, with no clear D. Germline values: CDR1 ENHRY, CDR2 SYGVKD. V lost 4 bases, J lost 2 bases, and 23 bases lay in between. The CDR3 contains 18 residues. The CDR3 spells CAISGLAGVPLRNYGYTF. The CDR3 DNA is TGTGCCATCAGTGGGCTAGCGGGAGTACCGCTTCGGAACTATGGCTACACCTTC.

This clonotype has only a few counts. J is TRBJ2-1 and V is TRBV6-1; 8 nucleotides match TRBD1. J gave up 8 bases and V 6 bases, and 15 bases lay outside the gene matches. The length of the CDR3 is 16 residues. The germline V gene has CDR1 MNHNS and CDR2 SASEGT. CDR3 protein: CASRHKTGGYFDEQFF. CDR3 sequence (DNA): TGTGCCAGCAGGCATAAAACAGGGGGTTACTTTGATGAGCAGTTCTTC.

Remarks on this clonotype: Germline is not matched at one junction end, which may reflect a read error. The chain recombines TRBV5-4 with TRBJ2-2; 10 bases agree with TRBD1. The germline V gene encodes CDR1 SGHNT and CDR2 YYREEE (reference sequence). The CDR3 totals 16 residues. The CDR3 region is CASSLGQGANTGELLF. The CDR3 nucleotides read TGTGCCAGCAGCTTGGGACAGGGGGCGAACACCGGGGAGCTGCTTTTT.